This T cell receptor beta chain was obtained from a study of blood T cells in healthy people across ages. It was around 10 milliliters of peripheral blood that were drawn from each donor. This CDR3 is 13 amino acids long. V lost 4 bases and J 4 bases, leaving 9 bases between the germline ends. About this clonotype itself: Being one base from a much bigger clone, this may be a read error.

Through a sample-barcoded 5' primer and a J-beta primer mix, a second PCR was run for about 6 to 11 cycles. Researchers report that each sample yielded at least 3 million CDR3-containing paired-end reads. In TCRdb, the 5' RACE reads were re-called with MiXCR into one record per CDR3 protein. The sample records around 850,000 distinct CDR3 sequences, about 36% being singletons. This chain joins TRBV12-3 or TRBV12-4 and TRBJ2-3; TRBD1 or TRBD2 may be the D gene (5 bases each). The TCR was taken from a man between 18 and 35 years old in good health. Material for sequencing was blood. The CDR3 loop reads CASSWGNADTQYF. The CDR3 bases are TGTGCCAGCAGTTGGGGGAATGCAGATACGCAGTATTTT.